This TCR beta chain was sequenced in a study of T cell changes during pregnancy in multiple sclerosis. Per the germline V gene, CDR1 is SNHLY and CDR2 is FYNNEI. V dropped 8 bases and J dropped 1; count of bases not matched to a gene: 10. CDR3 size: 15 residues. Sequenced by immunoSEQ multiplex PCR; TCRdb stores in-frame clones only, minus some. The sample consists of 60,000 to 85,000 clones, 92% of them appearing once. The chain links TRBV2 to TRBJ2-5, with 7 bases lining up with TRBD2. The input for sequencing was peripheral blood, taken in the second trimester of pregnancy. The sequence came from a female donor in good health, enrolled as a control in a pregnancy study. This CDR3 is CASHSASGSQETQYF. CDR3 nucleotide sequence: TGTGCCAGCCACAGTGCTAGCGGATCCCAAGAGACCCAGTACTTC. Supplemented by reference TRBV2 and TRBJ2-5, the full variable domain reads EPEVTQTPSHQVTQMGQEVILRCVPISNHLYFYWYRQILGQKVEFLVSFYNNEISEKSEIFDDQFSVERPDGSNFTLKIRSTKLEDSAMYFCASHSASGSQETQYFGPGTRLLVL.